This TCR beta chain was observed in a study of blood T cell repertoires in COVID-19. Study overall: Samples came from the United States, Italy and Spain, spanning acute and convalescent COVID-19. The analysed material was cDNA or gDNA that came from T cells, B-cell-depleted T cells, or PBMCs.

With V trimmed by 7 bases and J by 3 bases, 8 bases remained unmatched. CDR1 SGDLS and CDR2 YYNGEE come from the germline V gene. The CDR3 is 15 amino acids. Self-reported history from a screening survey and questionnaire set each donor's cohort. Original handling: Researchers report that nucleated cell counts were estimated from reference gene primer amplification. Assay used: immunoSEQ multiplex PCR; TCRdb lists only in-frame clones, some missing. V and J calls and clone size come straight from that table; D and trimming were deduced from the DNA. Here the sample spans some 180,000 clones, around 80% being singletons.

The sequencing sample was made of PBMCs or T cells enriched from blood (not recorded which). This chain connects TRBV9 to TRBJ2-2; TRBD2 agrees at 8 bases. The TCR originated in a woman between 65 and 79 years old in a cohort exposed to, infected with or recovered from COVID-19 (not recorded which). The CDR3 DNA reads TGTGCCAGCGCCGCGGGGGGCAGATACACCGGGGAGCTGTTTTTT. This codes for CASAAGGRYTGELFF.